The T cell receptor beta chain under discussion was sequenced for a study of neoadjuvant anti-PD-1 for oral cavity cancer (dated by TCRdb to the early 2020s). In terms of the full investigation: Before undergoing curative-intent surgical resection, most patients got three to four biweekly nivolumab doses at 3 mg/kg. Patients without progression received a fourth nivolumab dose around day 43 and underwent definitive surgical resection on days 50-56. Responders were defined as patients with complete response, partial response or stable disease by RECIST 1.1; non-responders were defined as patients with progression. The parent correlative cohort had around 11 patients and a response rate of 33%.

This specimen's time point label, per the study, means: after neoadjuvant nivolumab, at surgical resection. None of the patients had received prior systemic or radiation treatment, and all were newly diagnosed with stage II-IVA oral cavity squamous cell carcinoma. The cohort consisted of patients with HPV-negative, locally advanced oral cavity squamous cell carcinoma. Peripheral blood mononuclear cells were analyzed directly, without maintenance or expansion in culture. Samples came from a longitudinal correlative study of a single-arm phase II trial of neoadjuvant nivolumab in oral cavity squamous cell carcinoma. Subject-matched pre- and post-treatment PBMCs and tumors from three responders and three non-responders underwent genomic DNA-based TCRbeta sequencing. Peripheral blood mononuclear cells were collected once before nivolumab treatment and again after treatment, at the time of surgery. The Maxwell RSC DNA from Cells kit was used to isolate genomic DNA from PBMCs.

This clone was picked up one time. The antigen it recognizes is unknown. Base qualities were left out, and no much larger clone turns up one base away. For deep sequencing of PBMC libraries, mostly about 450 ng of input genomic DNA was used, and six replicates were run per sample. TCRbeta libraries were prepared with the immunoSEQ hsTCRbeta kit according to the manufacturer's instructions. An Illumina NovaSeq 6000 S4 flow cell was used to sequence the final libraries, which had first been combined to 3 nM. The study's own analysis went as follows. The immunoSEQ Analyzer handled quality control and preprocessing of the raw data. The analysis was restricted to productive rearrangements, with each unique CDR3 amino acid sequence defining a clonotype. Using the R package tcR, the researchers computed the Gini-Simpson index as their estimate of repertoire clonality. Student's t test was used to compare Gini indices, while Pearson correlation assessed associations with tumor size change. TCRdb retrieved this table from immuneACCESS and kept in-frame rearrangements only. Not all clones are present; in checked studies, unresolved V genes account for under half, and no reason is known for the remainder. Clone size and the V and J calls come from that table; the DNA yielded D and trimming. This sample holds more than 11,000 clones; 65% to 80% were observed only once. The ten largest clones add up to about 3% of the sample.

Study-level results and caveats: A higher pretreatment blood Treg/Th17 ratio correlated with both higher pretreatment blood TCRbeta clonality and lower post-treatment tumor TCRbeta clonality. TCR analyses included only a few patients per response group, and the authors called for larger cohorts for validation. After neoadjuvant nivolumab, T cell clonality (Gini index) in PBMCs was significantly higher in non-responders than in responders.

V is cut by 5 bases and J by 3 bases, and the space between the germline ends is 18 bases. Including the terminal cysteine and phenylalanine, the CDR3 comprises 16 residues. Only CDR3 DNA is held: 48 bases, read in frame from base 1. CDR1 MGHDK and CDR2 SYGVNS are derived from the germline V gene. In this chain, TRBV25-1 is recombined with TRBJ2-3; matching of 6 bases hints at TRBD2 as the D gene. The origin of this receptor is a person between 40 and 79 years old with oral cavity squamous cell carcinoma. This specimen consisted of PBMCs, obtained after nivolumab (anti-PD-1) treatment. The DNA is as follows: TGTGCCAGCAGTCCCTGGGGCCGGGAGTCGACAGATACGCAGTATTTT. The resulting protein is CASSPWGRESTDTQYF.